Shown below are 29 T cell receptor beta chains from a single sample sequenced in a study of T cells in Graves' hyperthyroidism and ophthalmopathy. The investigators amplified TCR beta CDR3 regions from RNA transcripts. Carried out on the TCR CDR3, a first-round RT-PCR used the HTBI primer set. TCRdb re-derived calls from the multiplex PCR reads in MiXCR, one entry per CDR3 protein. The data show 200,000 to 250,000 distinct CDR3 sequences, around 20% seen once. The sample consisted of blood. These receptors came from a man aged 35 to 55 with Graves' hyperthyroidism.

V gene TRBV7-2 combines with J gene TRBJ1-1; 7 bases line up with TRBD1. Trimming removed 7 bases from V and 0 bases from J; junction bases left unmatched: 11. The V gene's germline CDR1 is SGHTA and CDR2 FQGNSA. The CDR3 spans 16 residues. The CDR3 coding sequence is TGTGCCAGCACAGCTCAGGGACAGCAAATGAACACTGAAGCTTTCTTT. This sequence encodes CASTAQGQQMNTEAFF.

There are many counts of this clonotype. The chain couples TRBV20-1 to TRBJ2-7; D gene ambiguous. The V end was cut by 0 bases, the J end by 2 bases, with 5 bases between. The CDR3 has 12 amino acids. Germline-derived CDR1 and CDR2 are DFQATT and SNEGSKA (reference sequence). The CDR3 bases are TGCAGTGCTAGAGAACAGACCTACGAGCAGTACTTC. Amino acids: CSAREQTYEQYF.

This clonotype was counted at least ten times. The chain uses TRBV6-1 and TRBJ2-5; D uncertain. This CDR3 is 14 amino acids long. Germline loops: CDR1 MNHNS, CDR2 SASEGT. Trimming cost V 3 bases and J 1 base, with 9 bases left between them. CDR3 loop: CASSDYGGQETQYF. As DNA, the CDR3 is TGTGCCAGCAGTGATTACGGCGGCCAAGAGACCCAGTACTTC.

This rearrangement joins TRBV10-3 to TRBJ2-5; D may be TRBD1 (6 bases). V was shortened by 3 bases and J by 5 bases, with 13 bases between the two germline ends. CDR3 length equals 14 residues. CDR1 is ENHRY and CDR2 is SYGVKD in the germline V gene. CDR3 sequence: CAISDRGREETQYF. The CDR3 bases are TGTGCCATCAGTGACAGGGGACGTGAGGAGACCCAGTACTTC.

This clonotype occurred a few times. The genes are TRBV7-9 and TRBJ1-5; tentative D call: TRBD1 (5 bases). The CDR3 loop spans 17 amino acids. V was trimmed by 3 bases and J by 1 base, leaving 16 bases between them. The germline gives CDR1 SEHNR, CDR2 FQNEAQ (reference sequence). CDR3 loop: CASSFPRGAWSNQPQHF. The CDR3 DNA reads TGTGCCAGCAGCTTTCCTAGAGGGGCATGGAGCAATCAGCCCCAGCATTTT.

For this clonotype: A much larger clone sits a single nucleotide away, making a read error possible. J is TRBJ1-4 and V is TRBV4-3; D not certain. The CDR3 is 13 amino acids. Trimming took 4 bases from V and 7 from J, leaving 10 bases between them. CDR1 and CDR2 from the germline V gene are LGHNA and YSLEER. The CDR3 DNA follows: TGCGCCAGCAGCCCCCATTCTAGTGAAAAACTGTTTTTT. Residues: CASSPHSSEKLFF.

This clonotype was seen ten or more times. The CDR3 region is CSAPRGRVNEQFF. DNA for the CDR3: TGCAGTGCCCCGAGGGGCAGGGTAAATGAGCAGTTCTTC. The J gene is TRBJ2-1, the V gene TRBV20-1; perhaps D is TRBD1 or TRBD2 (5 bases each). The length of the CDR3 is 13 residues. The V end was cut by 6 bases, the J end by 7 bases, with 16 bases between. Germline assignment: CDR1 DFQATT and CDR2 SNEGSKA (reference sequence).

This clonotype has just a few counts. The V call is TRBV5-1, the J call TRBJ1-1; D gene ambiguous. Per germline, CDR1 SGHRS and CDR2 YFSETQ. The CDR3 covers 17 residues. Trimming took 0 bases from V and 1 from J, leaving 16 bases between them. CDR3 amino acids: CASSLGSSRVKNTEAFF. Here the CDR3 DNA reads TGCGCCAGCAGCTTGGGTTCATCTAGGGTCAAGAACACTGAAGCTTTCTTT.

The CDR3 sequence is CASSGRGSGTGELFF. In DNA, the CDR3 is TGTGCCAGCAGCGGCAGGGGTAGTGGCACCGGGGAGCTGTTTTTT. The chain uses TRBV11-1 and TRBJ2-2, with a possible D match to TRBD1 (6 bases). V lost 5 bases and J lost 4, with 14 bases in between. Germline assignment: CDR1 SGHAT and CDR2 FQDESV (reference sequence). The CDR3 contains 15 residues.

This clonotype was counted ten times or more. The CDR3 spells CSARSGGRSYNSPLHF. In nucleotides, the CDR3 is TGCAGTGCAAGGAGTGGAGGGAGATCCTATAATTCACCCCTCCACTTT. The V and J genes are TRBV20-1 and TRBJ1-6; D ambiguous. The CDR3 consists of 16 residues. V lost 6 bases to trimming and J lost 1 base, with 16 bases between them. Germline loops: CDR1 DFQATT, CDR2 SNEGSKA (reference sequence).

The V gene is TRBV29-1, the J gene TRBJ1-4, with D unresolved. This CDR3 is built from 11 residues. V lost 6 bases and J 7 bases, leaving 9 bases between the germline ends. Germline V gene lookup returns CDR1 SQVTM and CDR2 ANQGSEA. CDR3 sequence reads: CSVEMSEKLFF. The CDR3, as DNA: TGCAGCGTCGAAATGAGTGAAAAACTGTTTTTT.

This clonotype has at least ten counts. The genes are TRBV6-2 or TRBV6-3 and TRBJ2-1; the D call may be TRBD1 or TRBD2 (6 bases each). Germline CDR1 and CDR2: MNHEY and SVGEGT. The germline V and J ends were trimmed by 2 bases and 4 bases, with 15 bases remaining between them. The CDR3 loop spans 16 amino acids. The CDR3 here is CASSYGGRVGYNEQFF. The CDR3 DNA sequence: TGTGCCAGCAGTTACGGGGGGCGGGTGGGGTACAATGAGCAGTTCTTC.

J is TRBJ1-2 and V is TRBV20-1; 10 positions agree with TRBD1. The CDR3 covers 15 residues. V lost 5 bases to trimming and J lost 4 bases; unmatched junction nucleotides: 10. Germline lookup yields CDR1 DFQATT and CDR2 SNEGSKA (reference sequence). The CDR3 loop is CSAPDDRGPGYGYTF. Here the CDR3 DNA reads TGCAGTGCTCCGGACGACAGGGGGCCGGGCTATGGCTACACCTTC.

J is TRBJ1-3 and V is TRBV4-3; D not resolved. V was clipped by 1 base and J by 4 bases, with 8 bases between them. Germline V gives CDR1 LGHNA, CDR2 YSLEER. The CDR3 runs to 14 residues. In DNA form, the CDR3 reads TGCGCCAGCAGCCAAGGGGGAACAGGAAACACCATATATTTT. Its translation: CASSQGGTGNTIYF.

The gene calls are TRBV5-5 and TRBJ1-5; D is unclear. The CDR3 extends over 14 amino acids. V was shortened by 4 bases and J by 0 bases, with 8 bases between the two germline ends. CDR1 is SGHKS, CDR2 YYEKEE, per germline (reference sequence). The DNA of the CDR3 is TGTGCCAGCAGCACCGACATTAGCAATCAGCCCCAGCATTTT. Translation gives CASSTDISNQPQHF.

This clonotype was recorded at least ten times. DNA for the CDR3: TGTGCCAGCAGCTTAAGCAGGGAAGAGACCCAGTACTTC. Amino acid sequence: CASSLSREETQYF. V usage is TRBV7-3 and J usage is TRBJ2-5; the D gene is possibly TRBD1 (5 bases). Trimming pared 1 base from V and 3 bases from J, leaving 6 bases between. The CDR3 length is 13 residues. CDR1 and CDR2 from the germline V gene are SGHTA and FQGTGA.

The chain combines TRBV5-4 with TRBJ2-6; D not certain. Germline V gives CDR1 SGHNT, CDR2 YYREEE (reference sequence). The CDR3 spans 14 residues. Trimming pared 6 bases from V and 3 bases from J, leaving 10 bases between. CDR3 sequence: CASTKYDGANVLTF. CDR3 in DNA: TGTGCCAGCACCAAGTATGATGGGGCCAACGTCCTGACTTTC.

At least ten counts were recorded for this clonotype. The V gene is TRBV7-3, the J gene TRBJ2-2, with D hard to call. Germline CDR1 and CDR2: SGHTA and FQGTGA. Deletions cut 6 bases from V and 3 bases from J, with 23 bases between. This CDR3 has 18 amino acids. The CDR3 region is CASSTPRTLLRYTGELFF. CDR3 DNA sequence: TGTGCCAGCAGTACCCCCAGGACCTTATTACGCTACACCGGGGAGCTGTTTTTT.

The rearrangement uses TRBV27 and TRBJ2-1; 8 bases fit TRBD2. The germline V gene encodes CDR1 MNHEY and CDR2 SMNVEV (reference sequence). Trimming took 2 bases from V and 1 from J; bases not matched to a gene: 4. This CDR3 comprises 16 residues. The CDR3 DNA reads TGTGCCAGCAGTTTACTAGCGGGCATATCCTACAATGAGCAGTTCTTC. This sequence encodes CASSLLAGISYNEQFF.

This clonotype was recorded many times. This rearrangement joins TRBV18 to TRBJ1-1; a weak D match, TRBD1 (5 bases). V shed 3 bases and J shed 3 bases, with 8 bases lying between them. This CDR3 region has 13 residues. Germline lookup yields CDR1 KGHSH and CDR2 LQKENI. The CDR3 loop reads CASSPDRYTEAFF. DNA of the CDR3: TGTGCCAGCTCACCTGACAGATACACTGAAGCTTTCTTT. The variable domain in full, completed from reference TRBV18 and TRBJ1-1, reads NAGVMQNPRHLVRRRGQEARLRCSPMKGHSHVYWYRQLPEEGLKFMVYLQKENIIDESGMPKERFSAEFPKEGPSILRIQQVVRGDSAAYFCASSPDRYTEAFFGQGTRLTVV.

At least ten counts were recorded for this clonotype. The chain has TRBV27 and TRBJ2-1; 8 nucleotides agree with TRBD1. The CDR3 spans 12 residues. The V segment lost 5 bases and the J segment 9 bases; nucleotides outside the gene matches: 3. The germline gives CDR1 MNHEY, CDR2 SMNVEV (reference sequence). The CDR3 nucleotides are TGTGCCAGCAGTAAACAGGGGGTTGAGCAGTTCTTC. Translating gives CASSKQGVEQFF.

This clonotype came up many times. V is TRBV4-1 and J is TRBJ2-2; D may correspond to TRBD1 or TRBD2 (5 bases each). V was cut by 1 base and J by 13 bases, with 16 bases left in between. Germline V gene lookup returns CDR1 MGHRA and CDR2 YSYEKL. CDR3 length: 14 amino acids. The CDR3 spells CASSQVGGVRGLFF. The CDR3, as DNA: TGCGCCAGCAGCCAAGTGGGCGGCGTGAGGGGGCTGTTTTTT.

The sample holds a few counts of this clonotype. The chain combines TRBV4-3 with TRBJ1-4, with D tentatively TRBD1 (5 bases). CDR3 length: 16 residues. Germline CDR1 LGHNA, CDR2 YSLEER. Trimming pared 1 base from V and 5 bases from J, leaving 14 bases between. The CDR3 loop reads CASSQAAGTGNEKLFF. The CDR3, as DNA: TGCGCCAGCAGCCAAGCCGCCGGGACGGGGAATGAAAAACTGTTTTTT.

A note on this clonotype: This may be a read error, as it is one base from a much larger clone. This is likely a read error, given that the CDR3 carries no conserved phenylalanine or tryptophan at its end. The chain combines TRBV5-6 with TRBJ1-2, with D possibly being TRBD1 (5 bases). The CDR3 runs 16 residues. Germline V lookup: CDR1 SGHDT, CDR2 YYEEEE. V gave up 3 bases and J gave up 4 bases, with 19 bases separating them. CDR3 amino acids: CASSWGPRGAIYGYTL. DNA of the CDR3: TGTGCCAGCAGCTGGGGCCCACGAGGGGCGATCTATGGCTACACCCTC.

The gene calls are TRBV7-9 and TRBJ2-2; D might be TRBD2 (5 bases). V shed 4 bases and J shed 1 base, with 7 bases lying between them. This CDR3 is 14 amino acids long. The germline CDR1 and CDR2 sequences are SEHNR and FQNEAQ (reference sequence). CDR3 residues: CASSSRENTGELFF. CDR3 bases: TGTGCCAGCAGCTCTCGGGAGAACACCGGGGAGCTGTTTTTT.

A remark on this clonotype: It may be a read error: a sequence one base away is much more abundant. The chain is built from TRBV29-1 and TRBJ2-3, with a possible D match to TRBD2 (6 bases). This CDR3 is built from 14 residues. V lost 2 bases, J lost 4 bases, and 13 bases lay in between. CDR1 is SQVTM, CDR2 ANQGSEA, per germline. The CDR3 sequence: CSVEFSASADTQYF. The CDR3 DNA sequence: TGCAGCGTTGAATTCTCAGCTAGCGCAGATACGCAGTATTTT.

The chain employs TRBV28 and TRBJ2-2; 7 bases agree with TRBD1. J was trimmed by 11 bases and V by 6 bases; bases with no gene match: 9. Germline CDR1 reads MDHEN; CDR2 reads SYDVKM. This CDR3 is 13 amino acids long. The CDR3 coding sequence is TGTGCCAGCAGCACCCAGGGGGTCTTAGAGCTGTTTTTT. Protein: CASSTQGVLELFF. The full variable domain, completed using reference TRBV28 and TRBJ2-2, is DVKVTQSSRYLVKRTGEKVFLECVQDMDHENMFWYRQDPGLGLRLIYFSYDVKMKEKGDIPEGYSVSREKKERFSLILESASTNQTSMYLCASSTQGVLELFFGEGSRLTVL.

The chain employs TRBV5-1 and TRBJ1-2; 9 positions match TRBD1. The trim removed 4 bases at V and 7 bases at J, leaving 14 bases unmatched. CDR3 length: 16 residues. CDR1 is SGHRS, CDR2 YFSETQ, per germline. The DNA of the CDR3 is TGCGCCAGCAGCCCACAAGTTTTGGGACAGGGAGTTGGCTACACCTTC. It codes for CASSPQVLGQGVGYTF. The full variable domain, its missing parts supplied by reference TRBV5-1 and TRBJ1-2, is KAGVTQTPRYLIKTRGQQVTLSCSPISGHRSVSWYQQTPGQGLQFLFEYFSETQRNKGNFPGRFSGRQFSNSRSEMNVSTLELGDSALYLCASSPQVLGQGVGYTFGSGTRLTVV.

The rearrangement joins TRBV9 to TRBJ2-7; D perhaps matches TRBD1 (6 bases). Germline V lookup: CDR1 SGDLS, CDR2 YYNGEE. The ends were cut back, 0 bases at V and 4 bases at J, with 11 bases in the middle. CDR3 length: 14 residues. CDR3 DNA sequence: TGTGCCAGCAGCGTAGAGGCAGGGGCGTACGAGCAGTACTTC. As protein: CASSVEAGAYEQYF.